Given below is one T cell receptor beta chain in context. The protocol was immunoSEQ multiplex PCR, while the TCRdb copy is restricted to in-frame clones and leaves out a portion. The table includes 65,000 to 85,000 clones, about 91% detected once. This record comes from a study of Tregs in tolerant kidney transplant recipients. This CDR3 has 14 amino acids. CDR1 is MDHEN and CDR2 is SYDVKM in the germline V gene. Trimming left V 6 bases short and J 5 bases short, with 14 bases between. Related graft donors supplied nonmyeloablative bone marrow transplants, and mixed chimerism was transient. This sequence joins TRBV28 and TRBJ1-5; tentative D call: TRBD1 (5 bases). The clonotype originates from a human patient who received a combined kidney and bone marrow transplant. The graft donor may account for some of the T cells. This specimen consisted of CD4+ T cells from blood (PBMCs), obtained 24 months after the transplant. The CDR3 sequence is CASSVQGGHQPQHF. The CDR3 DNA reads TGTGCCAGCAGCGTTCAGGGTGGTCATCAGCCCCAGCATTTT.